This record concerns one T cell receptor beta chain sequence. The antigen remains undetermined. TCRdb reprocessed the 5' RACE reads via MiXCR and lists one record per CDR3 protein. The table has approximately 700,000 distinct CDR3 sequences, approximately 18% seen once. The data were obtained in a study of identical twins. Study-wide results and caveats: Zero-insertion findings could be partly confounded by invariant cells (MAIT and iNKT cells).

Germline loops: CDR1 SGHTA, CDR2 FQGNSA. CDR3 size: 14 residues. Trimming removed 2 bases from V and 3 bases from J, with 11 bases in between. These data were also reused for a study on T cells expressing NK-cell markers.

Sequencing was carried out using PBMCs. The receptor comes from a woman younger than 30 in good health. The V and J genes are TRBV7-2 and TRBJ2-7; the D is unclear. CDR3 residues: CASSLSHNDYEQYF. The CDR3 nucleotides read TGTGCCAGCAGCTTATCGCACAACGACTACGAGCAGTACTTC. Looking up the rest from reference TRBV7-2 and TRBJ2-7 gives the full variable domain: GAGVSQSPSNKVTEKGKDVELRCDPISGHTALYWYRQSLGQGLEFLIYFQGNSAPDKSGLPSDRFSAERTGGSVSTLTIQRTQQEDSAVYLCASSLSHNDYEQYFGPGTRLTVT.